A single T cell receptor beta chain is shown here with its context. The sample is drawn from a study of blood T cell repertoires in COVID-19. The method was immunoSEQ multiplex PCR; TCRdb's version includes in-frame clones alone and lacks a portion of them. Seen here are roughly 270,000 clones, 88% observed once, and the top ten hold about 8.5%. This clonotype was obtained from a man younger than 35 with active or convalescent COVID-19. The sequenced sample was peripheral blood.

CDR3 in amino acids: CASSVLAGGFGNTIYF. CDR3 DNA sequence: TGTGCCAGCAGCGTATTGGCAGGGGGCTTCGGAAACACCATATATTTT. The V and J genes are TRBV9 and TRBJ1-3; TRBD1 matches 8 bases. CDR1 and CDR2 (germline): SGDLS, YYNGEE. The junction had 7 bases not matched to a gene; V was cut back by 1 base and J by 4 bases. This CDR3 is built from 16 residues.